This T cell receptor (beta chain) was retrieved from a study of response to subunit inactivated influenza vaccine. TCRdb fed the RT-PCR reads into MiXCR, producing one record per CDR3 protein. Of about 480,000 distinct CDR3 sequences listed, 13% were seen once; the top ten hold about an eighth. The sample holds a few counts of this clonotype. CDR1 and CDR2 from the germline V gene are MDHEN and SYDVKM. The V gene end was trimmed by 5 bases and the J gene end by 2 bases; junction bases not matched to a gene: 8. The CDR3 extends over 15 amino acids. The chain links TRBV28 to TRBJ2-7, with 8 bases that match TRBD1. The material was PBMCs from blood, obtained roughly 47 days after vaccination. The sequence came from a man aged 45-60 years who received an inactivated influenza vaccine. CDR3 loop: CASSPYPGGAYEQYF. The CDR3 DNA is TGTGCCAGCAGTCCATATCCAGGGGGCGCCTACGAGCAGTACTTC.